The T cell receptor beta chain described here comes from a study of T cell changes during pregnancy in multiple sclerosis. Sequencing was performed with immunoSEQ multiplex PCR; in TCRdb, only in-frame clones are kept and a portion is missing. Among around 34,000 clones, over 75% were seen once, and the ten largest hold approximately 11%. The TCR comes from a female donor with multiple sclerosis, enrolled in a pregnancy study. Sequenced here: CD8+ T cells from peripheral blood mononuclear cells, sampled before pregnancy.

CDR3 nucleotides: TGTGCCATCAGTGAAACAGGGGGGGATGAGCAGTTCTTC. It yields the protein CAISETGGDEQFF. The chain carries TRBV10-3 and TRBJ2-1, with D perhaps TRBD1 (8 bases). CDR1 is ENHRY, CDR2 SYGVKD, per germline. V lost 3 bases and J 8 bases, leaving 11 bases between the germline ends. The CDR3 is made up of 13 amino acids.